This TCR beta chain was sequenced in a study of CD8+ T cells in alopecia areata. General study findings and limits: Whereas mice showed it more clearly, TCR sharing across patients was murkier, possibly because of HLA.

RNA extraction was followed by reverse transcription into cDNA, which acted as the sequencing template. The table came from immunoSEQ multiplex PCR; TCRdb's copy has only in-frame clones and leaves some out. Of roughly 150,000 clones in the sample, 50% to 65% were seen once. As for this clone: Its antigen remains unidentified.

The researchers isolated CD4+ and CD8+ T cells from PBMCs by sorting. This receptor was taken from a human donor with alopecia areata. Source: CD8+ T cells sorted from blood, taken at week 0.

The CDR3 here is CASSEDAYEQYF. CDR3 DNA: TGTGCCAGCAGTGAAGACGCCTACGAGCAGTACTTC. The chain joins TRBV6-1 to TRBJ2-7, with D uncertain. Germline V gene sequence: CDR1 MNHNS, CDR2 SASEGT. This CDR3 region has 12 residues. Trimming cost V 1 base and J 2 bases, with 3 bases left between them.